A single sample is the source of the 24 T cell receptor beta chains below, sequenced in a study of post-analysis software for immune sequencing data. General study findings and limits: Patients had higher frequencies than controls of roughly 5 TRBV segments, including TRBV5-6, TRBV5-1 and TRBV20-1.

The TCR beta cDNA libraries contained unique molecular identifiers. A single record per CDR3 protein comes from TCRdb applying MiXCR to the PCR reads. Among 350,000 to 450,000 distinct CDR3 sequences listed, about a third were seen once. These receptors are not linked to any known antigen. Material: blood. The receptors derive from a girl between 5 and 17 years old with multiple sclerosis.

J is TRBJ2-7 and V is TRBV12-3 or TRBV12-4; 9 nucleotides match TRBD1. V was clipped by 6 bases and J by 4 bases; unmatched bases: 7. This CDR3 spans 14 amino acids. The CDR3 DNA reads as TGTGCCAGCAGGGGACAGGGCCCTAGGTACGAGCAGTACTTC. Its translation is CASRGQGPRYEQYF.

The genes are TRBV27 and TRBJ2-7; TRBD1 agrees at 8 bases. The CDR3 covers 13 residues. The germline CDR1 and CDR2 sequences are MNHEY and SMNVEV (reference sequence). The V and J ends lost 7 bases and 6 bases, in that order; junction bases with no gene match: 8. CDR3 residues: CASNLPDRAEQYF. DNA for the CDR3: TGTGCCAGCAATCTCCCGGACAGGGCCGAGCAGTACTTC.

The chain recombines TRBV7-9 with TRBJ2-1; tentatively, D is TRBD2 (5 bases). Germline CDR1 and CDR2: SEHNR and FQNEAQ (reference sequence). Trimming stripped 1 base from V and 8 bases from J, with 15 bases between. The CDR3 consists of 15 residues. In nucleotides, the CDR3 is TGTGCCAGCAGCTTAGAAGGCCTTCCCGGGGATGAGCAGTTCTTC. Its translation: CASSLEGLPGDEQFF.

The table lists this clonotype with a few counts. This chain uses TRBV20-1 with TRBJ1-1; D unresolved. The V end was cut by 3 bases, the J end by 4 bases, with 15 bases between. Looked up from germline, CDR1 is DFQATT and CDR2 is SNEGSKA (reference sequence). The CDR3 sequence is 14 residues long. CDR3 nucleotides: TGCAGTGCTAGTAACCCGGGAGTGGGCACTGAAGCTTTCTTT. Residues: CSASNPGVGTEAFF.

In this sample, this clonotype turned up many times. The chain joins TRBV7-9 to TRBJ2-1; a possible D gene is TRBD2 (7 bases). The germline V gene encodes CDR1 SEHNR and CDR2 FQNEAQ (reference sequence). The V end lost 7 bases, the J end lost 0 bases, and 13 bases lay between the germline ends. The CDR3 length is 15 residues. The CDR3 region has the DNA TGTGCCAGCATGGGGAGGGGGAGCTCCTACAATGAGCAGTTCTTC. The encoded protein is CASMGRGSSYNEQFF. Full variable domain (outside the CDR3, taken from reference TRBV7-9 and TRBJ2-1): DTGVSQNPRHKITKRGQNVTFRCDPISEHNRLYWYRQTLGQGPEFLTYFQNEAQLEKSRLLSDRFSAERPKGSFSTLEIQRTEQGDSAMYLCASMGRGSSYNEQFFGPGTRLTVL.

A note on this clonotype: This may be a read error, as it is one base from a much larger clone. The rearrangement links TRBV11-2 to TRBJ2-6, with D hard to call. Trimming stripped 4 bases from V and 2 bases from J, with 3 bases between. This CDR3 spans 13 amino acids. In germline, CDR1 is SGHAT, CDR2 FQNNGV. The CDR3 nucleotides are TGTGCCAGCAGCTGGACTGGGGCCAACGTCCTGACTTTC. This sequence encodes CASSWTGANVLTF.

This sequence joins TRBV5-1 and TRBJ1-1; D perhaps matches TRBD1 (6 bases). V lost 0 bases to trimming and J lost 7 bases, with 16 bases between them. The CDR3 length is 15 residues. Germline CDR1 SGHRS, CDR2 YFSETQ. The CDR3 loop reads CASSLASGVSIEAFF. The CDR3, as DNA: TGCGCCAGCAGCTTGGCATCAGGGGTGTCGATTGAAGCTTTCTTT. Supplemented by reference TRBV5-1 and TRBJ1-1, the full variable domain reads KAGVTQTPRYLIKTRGQQVTLSCSPISGHRSVSWYQQTPGQGLQFLFEYFSETQRNKGNFPGRFSGRQFSNSRSEMNVSTLELGDSALYLCASSLASGVSIEAFFGQGTRLTVV.

This chain connects TRBV20-1 to TRBJ1-2; no clear D gene. Deletions cut 3 bases from V and 1 base from J, with 6 bases between. The CDR3 spans 12 residues. Germline CDR1 reads DFQATT; CDR2 reads SNEGSKA (reference sequence). CDR3 region: CSASFYNYGYTF. The CDR3 DNA reads as TGCAGTGCTAGCTTCTATAACTATGGCTACACCTTC.

There are a few counts of this clonotype. The V call is TRBV4-1, the J call TRBJ1-2; D is unclear. V dropped 0 bases and J dropped 5 bases, with 16 bases sitting between them. Per germline, CDR1 MGHRA and CDR2 YSYEKL. CDR3 length: 16 amino acids. DNA for the CDR3: TGCGCCAGCAGCCAAGAGCGTGGCAGGCTGCCGTATGGCTACACCTTC. Translated: CASSQERGRLPYGYTF.

About this clonotype: Given the absence of the conserved phenylalanine or tryptophan at the CDR3 end, a read error is likely. Because the CDR3's place on the DNA is in doubt, the DNA is left out and the CDR3 is given as listed by TCRdb. This chain connects TRBV21-1 to TRBJ1-1; TRBD1 was called by the table and not checked on the DNA. TRBV21-1 is assigned pseudogene status. The CDR3 has 15 residues if both end residues are counted. The CDR3: CASSPGGRMNTEAFL.

This rearrangement joins TRBV24-1 to TRBJ2-5, with D possibly being TRBD2 (5 bases). Trimming took off 4 bases at V and 4 bases at J, with 15 bases between the two ends. The CDR3 is 15 residues long. The germline V gene encodes CDR1 KGHDR and CDR2 SFDVKD. The CDR3 spells CATSDPVGEGETQYF. DNA for the CDR3: TGTGCCACCAGTGACCCCGTGGGCGAGGGAGAGACCCAGTACTTC.

V usage is TRBV7-6 and J usage is TRBJ2-5, with D perhaps TRBD1 (5 bases). CDR3 length: 17 amino acids. Trimming removed 2 bases at V and 4 bases at J, with 20 bases between. CDR1 is SGHVS, CDR2 FNYEAQ, per germline. The CDR3 loop is CASSLPAPQGRGETQYF. CDR3 DNA sequence: TGTGCCAGCAGCTTACCTGCACCCCAGGGAAGAGGAGAGACCCAGTACTTC. Using reference TRBV7-6 and TRBJ2-5 for the parts outside the CDR3, the full variable domain is GAGVSQSPRYKVTKRGQDVALRCDPISGHVSLYWYRQALGQGPEFLTYFNYEAQQDKSGLPNDRFSAERPEGSISTLTIQRTEQRDSAMYRCASSLPAPQGRGETQYFGPGTRLLVL.

The chain recombines TRBV7-6 with TRBJ2-1, with TRBD2 matching 9 bases. Germline CDR1 and CDR2: SGHVS and FNYEAQ. This CDR3 spans 15 amino acids. V trimming: 5 bases; J trimming: 3 bases; junction bases outside the gene matches: 5. CDR3 nucleotides: TGTGCCAGCAGCCTAACTAGCGGGCTCTACAATGAGCAGTTCTTC. It encodes CASSLTSGLYNEQFF.

This CDR3 is CASSLRTVNNSPLHF. The CDR3 nucleotides are TGTGCCAGCAGCCTACGGACAGTTAATAATTCACCCCTCCACTTT. This rearrangement joins TRBV7-2 to TRBJ1-6; maybe TRBD1 (6 bases). The ends were cut back, 5 bases at V and 5 bases at J, with 13 bases in the middle. Germline assignment: CDR1 SGHTA and CDR2 FQGNSA. CDR3 length: 15 residues.

This clonotype was counted only a few times. The chain carries TRBV20-1 and TRBJ1-1; D is possibly TRBD1 (5 bases). CDR1 DFQATT and CDR2 SNEGSKA come from the germline V gene (reference sequence). The CDR3 has 10 amino acids. CDR3 DNA sequence: TGCACCCCAGGGCTCCCTGAAGCTTTCTTT. Its translation is CTPGLPEAFF.

Remarks on this clonotype: A much larger clone differs by one base, so this may be a read error. J is TRBJ2-3 and V is TRBV12-3 or TRBV12-4; maybe TRBD2 (6 bases). The CDR3 loop spans 16 amino acids. The CDR3 coding sequence is TGTGCCAGCACCCGACTGGCGGGGTTTGGTACAGATGCGCAGTATTTT. Protein sequence: CASTRLAGFGTDAQYF.

This clonotype has more than one count but fewer than ten. The chain couples TRBV7-8 to TRBJ1-2; D might be TRBD1 (6 bases). Germline CDR1 SGHVS, CDR2 FQNEAQ. CDR3 length: 14 residues. Trimming pared 5 bases from V and 4 bases from J, leaving 14 bases between. The CDR3 protein is CASSINRAPYGYTF. The DNA of the CDR3 is TGTGCCAGCAGCATAAACAGGGCTCCCTATGGCTACACCTTC.

The gene calls are TRBV18 and TRBJ1-1; D might be TRBD1 (5 bases). V lost 3 bases and J lost 3, with 8 bases in between. Germline V gives CDR1 KGHSH, CDR2 LQKENI. The CDR3 sequence is 13 residues long. The CDR3 spells CASSPGRHTEAFF. The CDR3 DNA reads as TGTGCCAGCTCACCGGGACGGCACACTGAAGCTTTCTTT.

This chain uses TRBV7-2 with TRBJ2-5; D may be TRBD1 or TRBD2 (6 bases each). The CDR3 extends over 15 amino acids. V gave up 5 bases and J gave up 7 bases, with 20 bases separating them. Germline CDR1 reads SGHTA; CDR2 reads FQGNSA. CDR3 region: CASSTQDRGGVTQYF. The CDR3 region has the DNA TGTGCCAGCAGCACCCAGGACAGAGGAGGGGTGACCCAGTACTTC.

The chain couples TRBV20-1 to TRBJ2-1; perhaps TRBD1 as D (5 bases). The CDR3 is 12 amino acids. Trimming removed 5 bases at V and 4 bases at J, with 9 bases between. Germline V gene sequence: CDR1 DFQATT, CDR2 SNEGSKA (reference sequence). The CDR3 region is CSALDKYNEQFF. As DNA, the CDR3 is TGCAGTGCTCTGGACAAATACAATGAGCAGTTCTTC.

The chain carries TRBV7-3 and TRBJ2-7; D remains unclear. Trimming took 2 bases from V and 2 from J, leaving 13 bases between them. Germline V gene lookup returns CDR1 SGHTA and CDR2 FQGTGA. CDR3 size: 15 residues. CDR3 amino acids: CASSLEVGTPYEQYF. CDR3 bases: TGTGCCAGCAGCTTAGAGGTGGGAACCCCCTACGAGCAGTACTTC.

This clonotype was observed once. J is TRBJ2-7 and V is TRBV6-5; 8 bases map to TRBD2. This CDR3 comprises 15 residues. The trim removed 6 bases at V and 6 bases at J, leaving 13 bases unmatched. CDR1 MNHEY and CDR2 SVGAGI come from the germline V gene. CDR3 protein: CASSLGEAGGAEQYF. The DNA of the CDR3 is TGTGCCAGCAGCTTAGGGGAGGCCGGGGGGGCCGAGCAGTACTTC.

The chain links TRBV5-1 to TRBJ2-3; D gene unclear. Trimming removed 0 bases at V and 2 bases at J, with 13 bases between. From germline, CDR1 is SGHRS and CDR2 YFSETQ. The CDR3 spans 16 residues. CDR3 nucleotide sequence: TGCGCCAGCAGCTTGGGAACAGAATCGTTCACAGATACGCAGTATTTT. It translates to CASSLGTESFTDTQYF.

This clonotype was counted only a few times. The V and J genes are TRBV12-3 or TRBV12-4 and TRBJ1-2; possible D gene TRBD1, 6 bases. Between the trimmed V and J ends, which lost 6 bases and 4 bases, there was a span of 15 bases. The CDR3 length is 14 residues. The CDR3 nucleotides are TGTGCCAGCAGACCAGGGGAGAATGGCTATGGCTACACCTTC. Encoded protein: CASRPGENGYGYTF.